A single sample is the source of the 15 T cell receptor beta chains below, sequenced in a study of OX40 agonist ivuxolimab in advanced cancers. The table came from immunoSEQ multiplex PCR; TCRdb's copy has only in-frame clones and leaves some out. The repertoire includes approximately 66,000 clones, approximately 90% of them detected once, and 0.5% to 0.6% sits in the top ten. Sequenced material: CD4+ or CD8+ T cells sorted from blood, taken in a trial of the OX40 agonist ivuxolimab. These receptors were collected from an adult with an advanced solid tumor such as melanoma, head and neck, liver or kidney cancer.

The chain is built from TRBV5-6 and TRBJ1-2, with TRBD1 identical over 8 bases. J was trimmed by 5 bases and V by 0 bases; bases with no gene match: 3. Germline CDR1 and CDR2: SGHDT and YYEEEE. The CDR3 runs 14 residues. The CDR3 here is CASSLEQGGYGYTF. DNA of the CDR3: TGTGCCAGCAGCTTGGAACAGGGGGGATATGGCTACACCTTC.

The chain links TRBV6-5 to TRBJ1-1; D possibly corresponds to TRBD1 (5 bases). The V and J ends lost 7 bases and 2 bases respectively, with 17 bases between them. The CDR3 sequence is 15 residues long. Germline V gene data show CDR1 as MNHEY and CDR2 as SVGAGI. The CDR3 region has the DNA TGTGCCAGCACCTTGGGGTGGGGGGGAAACACTGAAGCTTTCTTT. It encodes CASTLGWGGNTEAFF.

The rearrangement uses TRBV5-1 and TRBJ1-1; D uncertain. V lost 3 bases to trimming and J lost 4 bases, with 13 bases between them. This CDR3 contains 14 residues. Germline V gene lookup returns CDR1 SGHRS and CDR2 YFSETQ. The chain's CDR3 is CASSSVTGGTEAFF. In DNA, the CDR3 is TGCGCCAGCAGCTCGGTTACGGGTGGCACTGAAGCTTTCTTT.

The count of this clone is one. The CDR3 region is CASSLMDYRANEQFF. The DNA of the CDR3 is TGCGCCAGCAGCCTGATGGATTACAGGGCCAATGAGCAGTTCTTC. This chain links TRBV5-1 with TRBJ2-1, with a weak D call TRBD1 (6 bases). CDR3 length: 15 residues. V was clipped by 4 bases and J by 6 bases, with 17 bases between them. CDR1 and CDR2 from the germline V gene are SGHRS and YFSETQ.

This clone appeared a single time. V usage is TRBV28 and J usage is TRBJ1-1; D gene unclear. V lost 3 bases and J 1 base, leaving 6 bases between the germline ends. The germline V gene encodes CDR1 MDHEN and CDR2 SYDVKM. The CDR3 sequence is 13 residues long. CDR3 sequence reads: CASSLPTNTEAFF. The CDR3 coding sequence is TGTGCCAGCAGTTTGCCGACGAACACTGAAGCTTTCTTT.

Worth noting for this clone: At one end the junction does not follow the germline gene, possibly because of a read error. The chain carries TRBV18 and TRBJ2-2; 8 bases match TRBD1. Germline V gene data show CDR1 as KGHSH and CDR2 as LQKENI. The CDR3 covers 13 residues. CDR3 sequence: CASSPQGAGELFF. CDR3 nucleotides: TGTGCCAGCTCCCCACAGGGGGCCGGGGAGCTGTTTTTT.

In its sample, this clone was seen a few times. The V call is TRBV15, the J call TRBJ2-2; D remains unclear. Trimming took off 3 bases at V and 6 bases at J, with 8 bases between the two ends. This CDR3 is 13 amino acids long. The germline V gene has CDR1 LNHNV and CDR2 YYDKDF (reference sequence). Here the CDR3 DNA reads TGTGCCACCAGCAGCGCGTACGCCGGGGAGCTGTTTTTT. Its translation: CATSSAYAGELFF.

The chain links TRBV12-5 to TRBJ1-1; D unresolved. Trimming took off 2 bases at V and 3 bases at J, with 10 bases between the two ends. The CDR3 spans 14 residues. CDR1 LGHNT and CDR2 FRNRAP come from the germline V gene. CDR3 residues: CASGLWGRDTEAFF. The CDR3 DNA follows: TGTGCTAGTGGTTTGTGGGGAAGGGACACTGAAGCTTTCTTT.

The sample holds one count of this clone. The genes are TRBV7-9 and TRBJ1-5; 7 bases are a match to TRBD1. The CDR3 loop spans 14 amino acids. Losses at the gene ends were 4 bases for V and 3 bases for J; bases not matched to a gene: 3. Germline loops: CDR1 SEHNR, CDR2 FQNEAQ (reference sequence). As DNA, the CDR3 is TGTGCCAGCAGCTCTGGGACAGACAATCAGCCCCAGCATTTT. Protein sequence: CASSSGTDNQPQHF. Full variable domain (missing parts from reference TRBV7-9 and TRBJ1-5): DTGVSQNPRHKITKRGQNVTFRCDPISEHNRLYWYRQTLGQGPEFLTYFQNEAQLEKSRLLSDRFSAERPKGSFSTLEIQRTEQGDSAMYLCASSSGTDNQPQHFGDGTRLSIL.

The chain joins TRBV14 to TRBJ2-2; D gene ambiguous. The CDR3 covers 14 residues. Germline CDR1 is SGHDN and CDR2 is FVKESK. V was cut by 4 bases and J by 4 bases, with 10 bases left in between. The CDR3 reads CASSRTVGTGELFF. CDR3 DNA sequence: TGTGCCAGCAGCCGTACGGTGGGCACCGGGGAGCTGTTTTTT.

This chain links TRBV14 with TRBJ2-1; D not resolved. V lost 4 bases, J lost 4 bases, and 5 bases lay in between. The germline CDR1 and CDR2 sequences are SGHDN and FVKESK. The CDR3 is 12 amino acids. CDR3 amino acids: CASSPLYNEQFF. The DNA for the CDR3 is TGTGCCAGCAGCCCCCTATACAATGAGCAGTTCTTC.

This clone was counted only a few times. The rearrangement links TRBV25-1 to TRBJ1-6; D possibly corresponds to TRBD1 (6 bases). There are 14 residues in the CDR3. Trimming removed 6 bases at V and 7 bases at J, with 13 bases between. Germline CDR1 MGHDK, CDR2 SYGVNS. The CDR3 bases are TGTGCCAGCAGGCCCGGGACACCGAATTCACCCCTCCACTTT. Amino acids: CASRPGTPNSPLHF.

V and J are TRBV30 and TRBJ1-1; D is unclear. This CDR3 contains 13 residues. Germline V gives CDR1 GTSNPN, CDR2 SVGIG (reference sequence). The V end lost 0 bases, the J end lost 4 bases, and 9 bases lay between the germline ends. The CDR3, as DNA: TGTGCCTGGAGTGTAACGGGAAGCACTGAAGCTTTCTTT. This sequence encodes CAWSVTGSTEAFF.

The DNA for the CDR3 is TGTGCCAGCAGCCCGCAGTGGAGCTCCTACAATGAGCAGTTCTTC. It encodes CASSPQWSSYNEQFF. The rearrangement links TRBV5-6 to TRBJ2-1; D is unclear. V shed 4 bases and J shed 0 bases, with 11 bases lying between them. The CDR3 runs 15 residues. The V gene's germline CDR1 is SGHDT and CDR2 YYEEEE.

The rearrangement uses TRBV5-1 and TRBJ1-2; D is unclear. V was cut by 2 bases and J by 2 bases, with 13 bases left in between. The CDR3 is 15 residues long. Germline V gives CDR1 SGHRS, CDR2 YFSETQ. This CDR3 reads CASSFGRVSNYGYTF. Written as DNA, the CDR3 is TGCGCCAGCAGCTTTGGAAGGGTCAGCAACTATGGCTACACCTTC. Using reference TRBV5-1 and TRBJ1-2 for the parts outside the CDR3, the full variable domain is KAGVTQTPRYLIKTRGQQVTLSCSPISGHRSVSWYQQTPGQGLQFLFEYFSETQRNKGNFPGRFSGRQFSNSRSEMNVSTLELGDSALYLCASSFGRVSNYGYTFGSGTRLTVV.